This TCR beta chain was documented in a study of Ad26.COV2.S vaccination and SARS-CoV-2 variants. Indicated treatment: some 20 received Ad26.COV2.S at low or high dose, single or two shots; 5 received placebo; per-sample allocation not given. Sampling was done on day 63 after the first vaccine or placebo injection. V lost 8 bases to trimming and J lost 0 bases, with 16 bases between them. CDR3 length: 15 amino acids. The germline V gene encodes CDR1 SEHNR and CDR2 FQNEAQ (reference sequence). The protocol was immunoSEQ multiplex PCR, while the TCRdb copy is restricted to in-frame clones and leaves out a portion. The sample yields 350,000 to 500,000 clones, 89% seen once.

The TCR comes from a person between 18 and 65 years old who received the Ad26.COV2.S COVID-19 vaccine or a placebo. V usage is TRBV7-9 and J usage is TRBJ1-1; the D is unclear. The source was peripheral blood, collected in a trial of Ad26.COV2.S vaccine versus placebo. As DNA, the CDR3 is TGTGCCAGCGCCGCGGTGGCCAGGATGAACACTGAAGCTTTCTTT. Protein product: CASAAVARMNTEAFF. The full variable domain, with the rest looked up from reference TRBV7-9 and TRBJ1-1, is DTGVSQNPRHKITKRGQNVTFRCDPISEHNRLYWYRQTLGQGPEFLTYFQNEAQLEKSRLLSDRFSAERPKGSFSTLEIQRTEQGDSAMYLCASAAVARMNTEAFFGQGTRLTVV.